One sample yielded the 8 T cell receptor beta chains listed below, sequenced in a study of low-dose radiotherapy and immunotherapy resistance in tumors. TRAV- and TRBV-specific primers, spanning alpha and beta chains, primed first-strand cDNA. A constant-region primer paired with the V-primer adapter amplified TCRs over around 18 PCR cycles. TCRdb re-derived calls from the reads in MiXCR, one entry per CDR3 protein. The profile shows 85,000 to 100,000 distinct CDR3 sequences, 9.4% of them singletons. Documented time point: before trial treatment. The sample here was PBMCs, taken before treatment. Receptor source: a male donor with prostate cancer.

There are many counts of this clonotype. J is TRBJ2-7 and V is TRBV6-2 or TRBV6-3; 10 nucleotides line up with TRBD2. V lost 2 bases to trimming and J lost 2 bases; unmatched junction nucleotides: 9. This CDR3 region has 17 residues. The germline CDR1 and CDR2 sequences are MNHEY and SVGEGT. CDR3 DNA: TGTGCCAGCAGTTACGGTGGAAGCGGGAGGGCTACCTACGAGCAGTACTTC. Protein sequence: CASSYGGSGRATYEQYF.

This clonotype was picked up many times. As DNA, the CDR3 is TGTGCCAGCAGAGGGGCTAACTATGGCTACACCTTC. Translation gives CASRGANYGYTF. The chain employs TRBV12-3 or TRBV12-4 and TRBJ1-2, with a tentative D call TRBD1 (5 bases). This CDR3 contains 12 residues. V lost 6 bases and J lost 0, with 5 bases in between.

In this sample, this clonotype turned up many times. This CDR3 reads CASSWGGRGEQYF. In DNA, the CDR3 is TGTGCCAGCAGTTGGGGCGGTCGCGGCGAGCAGTACTTC. The rearrangement links TRBV6-5 to TRBJ2-7; perhaps TRBD1 as D (5 bases). The CDR3 covers 13 residues. Germline CDR1 reads MNHEY; CDR2 reads SVGAGI. The germline V and J ends were trimmed by 4 bases and 6 bases, with 13 bases remaining between them.

This clonotype has a count of ten or more. The chain uses TRBV19 and TRBJ1-5, with TRBD1 as a possible D gene (6 bases). This CDR3 spans 15 amino acids. Looked up from germline, CDR1 is LNHDA and CDR2 is SQIVND (reference sequence). Trimming took off 9 bases at V and 4 bases at J, with 19 bases between the two ends. This CDR3 reads CASSWGQGGNQPQHF. For the CDR3, the DNA is TGTGCCAGCTCCTGGGGGCAGGGTGGAAATCAGCCCCAGCATTTT.

This chain uses TRBV7-2 with TRBJ2-3; D remains unclear. This CDR3 comprises 14 residues. CDR1 and CDR2 (germline): SGHTA, FQGNSA. The ends were cut back, 5 bases at V and 4 bases at J, with 13 bases in the middle. The CDR3 spells CASSPGLASDTQYF. CDR3 DNA sequence: TGTGCCAGCAGCCCCGGTTTAGCATCAGATACGCAGTATTTT.

This clonotype was picked up a small number of times. The chain combines TRBV30 with TRBJ1-5; D is uncertain. This CDR3 comprises 13 residues. V was shortened by 5 bases and J by 1 base, with 9 bases between the two germline ends. From germline, CDR1 is GTSNPN and CDR2 SVGIG (reference sequence). The DNA of the CDR3 is TGTGCCTGGGGTGACATAAGCAATCAGCCCCAGCATTTT. Residues: CAWGDISNQPQHF. Together with reference TRBV30 and TRBJ1-5, the CDR3 gives the full variable domain: SQTIHQWPATLVQPVGSPLSLECTVEGTSNPNLYWYRQAAGRGLQLLFYSVGIGQISSEVPQNLSASRPQDRQFILSSKKLLLSDSGFYLCAWGDISNQPQHFGDGTRLSIL.

Many counts were recorded for this clonotype. In DNA form, the CDR3 reads TGTGCCAGCAGTTATATCCAGTTGTACAATGAGCAGTTCTTC. It encodes CASSYIQLYNEQFF. This chain joins TRBV6-2 or TRBV6-3 and TRBJ2-1; D unresolved. The ends were cut back, 3 bases at V and 4 bases at J, with 10 bases in the middle. The CDR3 length is 14 residues. Germline loops: CDR1 MNHEY, CDR2 SVGEGT.

This clonotype was counted ten times or more. The chain couples TRBV9 to TRBJ2-7; no firm D call. This CDR3 spans 13 amino acids. Trimming pared 0 bases from V and 5 bases from J, leaving 9 bases between. Germline CDR1 SGDLS, CDR2 YYNGEE. CDR3 nucleotides: TGTGCCAGCAGCGTAGGCCCCCTCAACGAGCAGTACTTC. Translated: CASSVGPLNEQYF.